The 14 T cell receptor beta chains below all came from one sample that was sequenced in a study of blood T cell repertoires in COVID-19. Clones were sequenced by immunoSEQ multiplex PCR, and TCRdb holds only the in-frame ones, with some missing. The repertoire includes 360,000 or so clones, approximately 90% of them detected once, and 3% to 4% sits in the top ten. The material sequenced was peripheral blood. All receptors come from a woman between 55 and 75 years old with COVID-19, enrolled during active disease.

The V gene is TRBV6-5, the J gene TRBJ1-5; no clear D. The V gene's germline CDR1 is MNHEY and CDR2 SVGAGI. The V end was cut by 6 bases, the J end by 0 bases, with 12 bases between. The CDR3 is 15 amino acids. The CDR3 DNA reads TGTGCCAGCAGACCCCGGGGTCCTAGCAATCAGCCCCAGCATTTT. Its translation is CASRPRGPSNQPQHF.

With regard to this clone: This specimen includes other DNA sequences encoding the same CDR3. The chain has TRBV7-9 and TRBJ1-1, with no clear D. Per germline, CDR1 SEHNR and CDR2 FQNEAQ (reference sequence). CDR3 size: 13 residues. The ends were cut back, 0 bases at V and 2 bases at J, with 4 bases in the middle. Here the CDR3 reads CASSLAANTEAFF. In DNA form, the CDR3 reads TGTGCCAGCAGCTTAGCGGCTAACACTGAAGCTTTCTTT.

V usage is TRBV9 and J usage is TRBJ2-1, with D unclear. The CDR3 contains 15 residues. V was shortened by 0 bases and J by 8 bases, with 15 bases between the two germline ends. The germline CDR1 and CDR2 sequences are SGDLS and YYNGEE. The chain's CDR3 is CASSVGTTREDEQFF. As DNA, the CDR3 is TGTGCCAGCAGCGTAGGCACTACCCGAGAGGATGAGCAGTTCTTC.

This clone has just one count. The chain has TRBV28 and TRBJ1-2; D call uncertain. The CDR3 runs 13 residues. V was cut by 3 bases and J by 5 bases, with 10 bases left in between. Germline CDR1 MDHEN, CDR2 SYDVKM. CDR3 in DNA: TGTGCCAGCAGTTTGAAGAGTCGGTATGGCTACACCTTC. It yields the protein CASSLKSRYGYTF.

Comment on this clone: The DNA is left out, because the CDR3 cannot be placed on it with certainty; the CDR3 is given as TCRdb lists it. The V and J genes are TRBV27 and TRBJ1-6; the table assigns TRBD1, which was not confirmed against the DNA. Both ends counted, the CDR3 spans 15 residues. Per the germline V gene, CDR1 is MNHEY and CDR2 is SMNVEV (reference sequence). The CDR3 protein is CASSSSTGGYSPLHF.

CDR3 residues: CASSSKWDRVNSPLHF. For the CDR3, the DNA is TGTGCCAGCAGTAGCAAATGGGACAGGGTTAATTCACCCCTCCACTTT. The J gene is TRBJ1-6, the V gene TRBV27; 9 bases align to TRBD1. The length of the CDR3 is 16 residues. Germline CDR1 reads MNHEY; CDR2 reads SMNVEV (reference sequence). The V gene end was trimmed by 5 bases and the J gene end by 6 bases; junction bases not matched to a gene: 8.

The chain has TRBV19 and TRBJ2-5; TRBD1 agrees at 8 bases. Germline V CDR1 and CDR2: LNHDA, SQIVND (reference sequence). V gave up 3 bases and J gave up 5 bases; unmatched junction bases: 8. The CDR3 length is 15 residues. CDR3 DNA sequence: TGTGCCAGTAGTATGGGGACAGGTAGATTGGAGACCCAGTACTTC. Protein product: CASSMGTGRLETQYF.

About this clone itself: The sample contains more than one DNA sequence encoding this CDR3. The chain carries TRBV11-3 and TRBJ1-1; no clear D. The CDR3 is 14 amino acids. Per the germline V gene, CDR1 is SGHNT and CDR2 is YENEEA. V lost 1 base, J lost 2 bases, and 8 bases lay in between. The CDR3, as DNA: TGTGCCAGCAGCTTAGGAGGGTTAAACACTGAAGCTTTCTTT. As protein: CASSLGGLNTEAFF. The full variable domain, completed using reference TRBV11-3 and TRBJ1-1, is EAGVVQSPRYKIIEKKQPVAFWCNPISGHNTLYWYLQNLGQGPELLIRYENEEAVDDSQLPKDRFSAERLKGVDSTLKIQPAELGDSAVYLCASSLGGLNTEAFFGQGTRLTVV.

The rearrangement joins TRBV6-6 to TRBJ2-1; TRBD2 might be the D (6 bases). V was clipped by 7 bases and J by 8 bases, with 18 bases between them. The CDR3 runs to 14 residues. Germline V gene lookup returns CDR1 MNHNY and CDR2 SVGAGI (reference sequence). The CDR3 region is CASISGGRIDEQFF. In DNA form, the CDR3 reads TGTGCCAGCATCTCCGGGGGAAGGATCGATGAGCAGTTCTTC.

The rearrangement links TRBV6-6 to TRBJ1-2; D is unresolved. V dropped 4 bases and J dropped 3 bases, with 15 bases sitting between them. CDR1 MNHNY and CDR2 SVGAGI come from the germline V gene (reference sequence). The CDR3 contains 15 residues. CDR3 sequence reads: CASSSSSRSYYGYTF. DNA for the CDR3: TGTGCCAGCAGTTCCTCCAGCAGGTCATACTATGGCTACACCTTC.

The count of this clone is one. V and J are TRBV3-1 (or the pseudogene TRBV3-2) and TRBJ1-6; 7 nucleotides line up with TRBD1. Germline lookup yields CDR1 LGHDT and CDR2 YNNKEL (reference sequence). The length of the CDR3 is 16 residues. V lost 3 bases, J lost 10 bases, and 12 bases stayed unmatched. The CDR3 sequence: CASSQGEGARGSPLHF. The CDR3 DNA sequence: TGTGCCAGCAGCCAGGGAGAGGGGGCCCGTGGGTCACCCCTCCACTTT.

This sequence joins TRBV5-4 and TRBJ2-5; 7 bases line up with TRBD1. Germline trimming cut 3 bases from V and 3 bases from J; bases unmatched to any gene: 5. The CDR3 has 14 residues. The V gene's germline CDR1 is SGHNT and CDR2 YYREEE (reference sequence). CDR3 nucleotide sequence: TGTGCCAGCAGCTACCGGACAGGCAAAGAGACCCAGTACTTC. This encodes CASSYRTGKETQYF.

The chain couples TRBV11-1 to TRBJ1-1; D is unclear. CDR3 length: 13 residues. Germline V gene data show CDR1 as SGHAT and CDR2 as FQDESV (reference sequence). Trimming pared 5 bases from V and 3 bases from J, leaving 10 bases between. The CDR3 DNA is TGTGCCAGCAGCCTATACAGTTACACTGAAGCTTTCTTT. Translation gives CASSLYSYTEAFF.

The CDR3 is CASSERLYGYTF. Here the CDR3 DNA reads TGTGCCAGCAGTGAGAGACTCTATGGCTACACCTTC. The chain carries TRBV6-1 and TRBJ1-2; no clear D gene. CDR1 is MNHNS, CDR2 SASEGT, per germline. The CDR3 is made up of 12 amino acids. V lost 3 bases and J 4 bases, leaving 6 bases between the germline ends.